The clone carrying this T cell receptor beta chain was observed a handful of times. Its antigen is undetermined. These data belong to a study of cytotoxic CD8 clonotypes in ibrutinib-treated CLL. Study-level background: The patients, under twelve relapsed/refractory and approximately 15 treatment-naive, included roughly 17 who were IGHV unmutated. Whole-study results and caveats: Few clonotypes were public, and these shrank or held steady under treatment.

The CDR3 spans 14 residues. V lost 4 bases and J lost 3; bases outside the gene matches: 2. Germline V gene lookup returns CDR1 MNHEY and CDR2 SMNVEV (reference sequence). Produced via immunoSEQ multiplex PCR; TCRdb's table is partial and in-frame only. The sample records 200,000 to 250,000 clones, 70% being singletons. The sequence was collected from a human donor with chronic lymphocytic leukemia. The chain couples TRBV27 to TRBJ2-7, with TRBD2 matching 11 bases. This specimen was PBMCs, taken after 12 months of ibrutinib treatment. The CDR3: CASSWTSGHYEQYF. CDR3 DNA: TGTGCCAGCAGTTGGACTAGCGGGCACTACGAGCAGTACTTC.